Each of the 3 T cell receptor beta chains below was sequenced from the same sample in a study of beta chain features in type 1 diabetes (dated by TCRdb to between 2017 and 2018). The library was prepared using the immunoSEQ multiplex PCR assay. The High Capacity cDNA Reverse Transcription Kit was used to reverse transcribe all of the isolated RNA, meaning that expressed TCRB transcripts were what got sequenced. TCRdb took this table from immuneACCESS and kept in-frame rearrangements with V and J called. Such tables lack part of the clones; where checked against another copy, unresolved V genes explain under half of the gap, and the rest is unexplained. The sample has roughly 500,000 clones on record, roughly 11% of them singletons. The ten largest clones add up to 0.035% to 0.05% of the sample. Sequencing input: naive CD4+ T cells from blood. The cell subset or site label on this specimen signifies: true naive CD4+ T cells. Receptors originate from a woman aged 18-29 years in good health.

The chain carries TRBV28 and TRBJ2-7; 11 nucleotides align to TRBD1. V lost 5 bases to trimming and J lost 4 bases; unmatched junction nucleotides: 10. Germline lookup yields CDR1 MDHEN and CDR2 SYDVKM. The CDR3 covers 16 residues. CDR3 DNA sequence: TGTGCCAGCAGTCCCGCCGGGACAGGGGGACGGTACGAGCAGTACGTC. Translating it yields CASSPAGTGGRYEQYV.

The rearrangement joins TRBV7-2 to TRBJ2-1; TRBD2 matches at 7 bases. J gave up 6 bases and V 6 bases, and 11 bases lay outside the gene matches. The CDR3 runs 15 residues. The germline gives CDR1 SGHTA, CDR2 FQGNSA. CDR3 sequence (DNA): TGTGCCAGCAGTACGCGGGACTACAACGTCAATGAGCAGTTCTTC. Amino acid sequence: CASSTRDYNVNEQFF.

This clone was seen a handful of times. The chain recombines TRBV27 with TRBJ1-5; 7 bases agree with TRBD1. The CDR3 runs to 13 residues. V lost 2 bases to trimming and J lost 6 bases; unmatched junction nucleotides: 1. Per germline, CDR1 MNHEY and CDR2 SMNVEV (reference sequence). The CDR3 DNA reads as TGTGCCAGCAGTTTACACAGGGGTCAGCCCCAGCATTTT. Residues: CASSLHRGQPQHF.